This T cell receptor (beta chain) was recorded in a study of PD-1 blockade in classical Hodgkin lymphoma. Broader study findings: By C4D1, CD4+ diversity increased significantly, especially in complete responders. When set against healthy donors, newly diagnosed patients were reported to show lower baseline TCR diversity.

Profiled with immunoSEQ multiplex PCR; TCRdb holds only in-frame clones, not every one. The sample contains 35,000 to 40,000 clones, just over 85% of which appear only once. V lost 5 bases to trimming and J lost 8 bases, with 13 bases between them. This CDR3 is built from 13 residues. Germline V gives CDR1 MGHDK, CDR2 SYGVNS. Comments on this clone: Antigen specificity is unknown.

Relapses following autologous stem cell transplantation were seen in all patients, with brentuximab vedotin exposure varying. The sequence was collected from a human donor with classical Hodgkin lymphoma. Specimen: peripheral blood mononuclear cells (PBMCs), collected before the second cycle of nivolumab. The chain has TRBV25-1 and TRBJ1-3; D unclear. The CDR3 is CASSSVLVHTIYF. The CDR3 DNA is TGTGCCAGCAGTTCTGTCTTGGTCCACACCATATATTTT.